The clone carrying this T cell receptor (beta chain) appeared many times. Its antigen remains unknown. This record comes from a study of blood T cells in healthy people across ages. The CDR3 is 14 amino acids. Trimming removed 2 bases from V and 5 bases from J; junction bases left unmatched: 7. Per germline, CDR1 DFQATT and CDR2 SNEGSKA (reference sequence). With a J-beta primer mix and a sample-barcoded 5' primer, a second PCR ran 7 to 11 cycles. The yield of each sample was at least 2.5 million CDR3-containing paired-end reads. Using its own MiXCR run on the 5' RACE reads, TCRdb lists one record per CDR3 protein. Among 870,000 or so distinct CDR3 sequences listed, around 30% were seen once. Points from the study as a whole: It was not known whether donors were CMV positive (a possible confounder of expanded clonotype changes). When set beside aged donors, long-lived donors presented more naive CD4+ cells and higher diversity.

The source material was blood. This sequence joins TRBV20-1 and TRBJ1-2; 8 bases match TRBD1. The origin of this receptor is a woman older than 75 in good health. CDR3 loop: CSARSTGVEYGYTF. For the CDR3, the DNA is TGCAGTGCTAGATCGACAGGGGTGGAATATGGCTACACCTTC.